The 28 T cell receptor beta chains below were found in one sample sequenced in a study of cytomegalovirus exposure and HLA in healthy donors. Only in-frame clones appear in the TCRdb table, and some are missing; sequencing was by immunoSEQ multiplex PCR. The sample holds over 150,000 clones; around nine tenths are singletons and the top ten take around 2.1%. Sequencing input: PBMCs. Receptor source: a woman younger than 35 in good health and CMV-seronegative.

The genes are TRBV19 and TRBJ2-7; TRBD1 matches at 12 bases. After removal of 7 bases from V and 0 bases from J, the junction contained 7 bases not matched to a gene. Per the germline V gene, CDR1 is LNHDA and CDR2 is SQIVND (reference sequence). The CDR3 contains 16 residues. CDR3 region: CASTPGQGAGSYEQYF. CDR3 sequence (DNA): TGTGCCAGTACTCCGGGACAGGGGGCCGGCTCCTACGAGCAGTACTTC.

CDR3 nucleotide sequence: TGTGCCAGCTCACCTAATAGGCGGGACAGGGGGTTCCACGCTGAAGCTTTCTTT. It specifies CASSPNRRDRGFHAEAFF. The rearrangement links TRBV18 to TRBJ1-1, with 11 positions matching TRBD1. The germline V gene encodes CDR1 KGHSH and CDR2 LQKENI. The ends lost 3 bases at V and 6 bases at J; junction bases unmatched: 15. The CDR3 runs to 18 residues.

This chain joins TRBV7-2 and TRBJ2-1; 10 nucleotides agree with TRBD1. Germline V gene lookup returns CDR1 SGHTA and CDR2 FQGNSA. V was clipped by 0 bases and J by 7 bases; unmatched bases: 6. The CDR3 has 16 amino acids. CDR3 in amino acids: CASSLARQGARNEQFF. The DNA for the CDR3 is TGTGCCAGCAGCTTAGCACGACAGGGGGCTCGTAATGAGCAGTTCTTC.

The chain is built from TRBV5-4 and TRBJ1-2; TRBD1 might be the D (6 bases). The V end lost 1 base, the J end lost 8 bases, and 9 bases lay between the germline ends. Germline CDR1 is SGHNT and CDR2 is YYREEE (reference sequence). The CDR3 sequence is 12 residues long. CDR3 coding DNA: TGTGCCAGCAGCTTGACAGGGAAAGGCTACACCTTC. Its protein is CASSLTGKGYTF.

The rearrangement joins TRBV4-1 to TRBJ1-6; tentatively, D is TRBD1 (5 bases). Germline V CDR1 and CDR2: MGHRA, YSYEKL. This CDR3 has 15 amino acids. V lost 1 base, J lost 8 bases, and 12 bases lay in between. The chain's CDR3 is CASSQVPRVDSPLHF. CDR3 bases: TGCGCCAGCAGCCAAGTACCCAGGGTGGATTCACCCCTCCACTTT.

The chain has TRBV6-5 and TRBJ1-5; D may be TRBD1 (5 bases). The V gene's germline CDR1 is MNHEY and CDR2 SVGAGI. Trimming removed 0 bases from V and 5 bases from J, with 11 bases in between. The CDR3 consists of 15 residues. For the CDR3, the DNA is TGTGCCAGCAGTTACTCGGGGGGGGAGGATCAGCCCCAGCATTTT. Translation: CASSYSGGEDQPQHF.

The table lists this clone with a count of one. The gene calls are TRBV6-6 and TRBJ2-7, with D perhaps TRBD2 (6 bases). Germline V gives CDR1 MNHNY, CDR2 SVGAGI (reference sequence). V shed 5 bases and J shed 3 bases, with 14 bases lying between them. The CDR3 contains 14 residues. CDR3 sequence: CASSLRTGGYEQYF. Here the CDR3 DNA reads TGTGCCAGCAGTCTACGGACCGGGGGCTACGAGCAGTACTTC.

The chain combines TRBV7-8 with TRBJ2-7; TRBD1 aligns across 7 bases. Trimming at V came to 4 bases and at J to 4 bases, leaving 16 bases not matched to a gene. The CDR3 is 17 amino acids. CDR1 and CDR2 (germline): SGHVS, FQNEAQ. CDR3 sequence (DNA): TGTGCCAGCAGCTACACCTTGAGCGGACAGGACCCGTACGAGCAGTACTTC. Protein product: CASSYTLSGQDPYEQYF.

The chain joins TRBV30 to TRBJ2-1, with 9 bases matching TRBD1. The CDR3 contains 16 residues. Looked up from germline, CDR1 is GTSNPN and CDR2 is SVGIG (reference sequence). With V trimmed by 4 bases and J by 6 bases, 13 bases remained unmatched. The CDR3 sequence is CAWIPRDRVKVNEQFF. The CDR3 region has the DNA TGTGCCTGGATTCCACGGGACAGGGTTAAGGTCAATGAGCAGTTCTTC.

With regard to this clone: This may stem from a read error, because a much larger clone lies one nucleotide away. This CDR3 is CASSFRDRDYGYTF. CDR3 sequence (DNA): TGCGCCAGCAGCTTCCGGGACAGGGACTATGGCTACACCTTC. The V call is TRBV5-1, the J call TRBJ1-2; TRBD1 aligns across 9 bases. The germline V gene encodes CDR1 SGHRS and CDR2 YFSETQ. The CDR3 consists of 14 residues. The V gene end was trimmed by 2 bases and the J gene end by 3 bases; junction bases not matched to a gene: 2. The full variable domain, in which reference TRBV5-1 and TRBJ1-2 provide the parts outside the CDR3, is KAGVTQTPRYLIKTRGQQVTLSCSPISGHRSVSWYQQTPGQGLQFLFEYFSETQRNKGNFPGRFSGRQFSNSRSEMNVSTLELGDSALYLCASSFRDRDYGYTFGSGTRLTVV.

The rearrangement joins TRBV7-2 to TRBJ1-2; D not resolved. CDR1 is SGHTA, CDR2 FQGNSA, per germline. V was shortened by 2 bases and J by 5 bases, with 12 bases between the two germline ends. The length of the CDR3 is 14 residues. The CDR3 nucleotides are TGTGCCAGCAGCTTAAGATCCGCGGGTTATGGCTACACCTTC. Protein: CASSLRSAGYGYTF. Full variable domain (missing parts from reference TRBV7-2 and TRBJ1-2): GAGVSQSPSNKVTEKGKDVELRCDPISGHTALYWYRQSLGQGLEFLIYFQGNSAPDKSGLPSDRFSAERTGGSVSTLTIQRTQQEDSAVYLCASSLRSAGYGYTFGSGTRLTVV.

The CDR3 is CASSQLGLADNNEQFF. CDR3 DNA sequence: TGCGCCAGCAGCCAATTGGGACTAGCGGACAACAATGAGCAGTTCTTC. The chain uses TRBV4-3 and TRBJ2-1; 11 nucleotides agree with TRBD2. The V gene's germline CDR1 is LGHNA and CDR2 YSLEER. V lost 2 bases, J lost 5 bases, and 5 bases stayed unmatched. This CDR3 spans 16 amino acids.

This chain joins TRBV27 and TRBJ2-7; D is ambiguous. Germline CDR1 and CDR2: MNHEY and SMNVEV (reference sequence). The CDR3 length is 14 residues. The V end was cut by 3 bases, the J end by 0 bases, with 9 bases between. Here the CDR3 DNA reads TGTGCCAGCAGTTTTGGTCCGAGCTCCTACGAGCAGTACTTC. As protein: CASSFGPSSYEQYF.

The CDR3 loop is CASSSHGLGSGANVLTF. CDR3 DNA sequence: TGTGCCAGCAGTTCCCACGGACTGGGCTCTGGGGCCAACGTCCTGACTTTC. The J gene is TRBJ2-6, the V gene TRBV27, with a tentative D call TRBD2 (5 bases). Trimming cost V 4 bases and J 0 bases, with 13 bases left between them. Germline values: CDR1 MNHEY, CDR2 SMNVEV (reference sequence). The CDR3 spans 17 residues.

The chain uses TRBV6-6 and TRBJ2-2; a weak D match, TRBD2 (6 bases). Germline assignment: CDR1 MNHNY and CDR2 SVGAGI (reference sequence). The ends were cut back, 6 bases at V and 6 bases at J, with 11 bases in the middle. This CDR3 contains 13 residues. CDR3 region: CASSLGGPGELFF. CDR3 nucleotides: TGTGCCAGCAGCCTGGGGGGACCCGGGGAGCTGTTTTTT.

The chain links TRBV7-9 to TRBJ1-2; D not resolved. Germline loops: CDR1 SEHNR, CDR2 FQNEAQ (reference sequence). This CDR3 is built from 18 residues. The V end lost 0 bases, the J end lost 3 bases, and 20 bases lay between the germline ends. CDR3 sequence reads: CASSLAPSYNQIHYGYTF. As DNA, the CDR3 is TGTGCCAGCAGCTTAGCACCCTCTTACAATCAGATTCACTATGGCTACACCTTC.

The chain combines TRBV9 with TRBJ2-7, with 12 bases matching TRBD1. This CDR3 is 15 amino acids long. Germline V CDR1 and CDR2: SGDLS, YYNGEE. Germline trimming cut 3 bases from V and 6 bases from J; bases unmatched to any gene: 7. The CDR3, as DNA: TGTGCCAGCAGCGGGCCGGGACAGGGGGCGGGCGAGCAGTACTTC. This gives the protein CASSGPGQGAGEQYF.

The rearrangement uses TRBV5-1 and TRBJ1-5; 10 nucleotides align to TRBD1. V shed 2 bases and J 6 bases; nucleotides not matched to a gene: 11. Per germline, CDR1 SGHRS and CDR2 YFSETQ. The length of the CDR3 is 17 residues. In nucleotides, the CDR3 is TGCGCCAGCAGCTTTAAACCGGGACAGGGGACGGCTCAGCCCCAGCATTTT. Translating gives CASSFKPGQGTAQPQHF.

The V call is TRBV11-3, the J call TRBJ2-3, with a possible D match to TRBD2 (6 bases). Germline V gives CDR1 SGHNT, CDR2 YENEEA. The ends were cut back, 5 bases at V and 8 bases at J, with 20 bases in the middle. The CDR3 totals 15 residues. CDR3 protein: CASSPRGWGTPTQYF. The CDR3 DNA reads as TGTGCCAGCAGCCCTCGGGGGTGGGGGACCCCTACGCAGTATTTT.

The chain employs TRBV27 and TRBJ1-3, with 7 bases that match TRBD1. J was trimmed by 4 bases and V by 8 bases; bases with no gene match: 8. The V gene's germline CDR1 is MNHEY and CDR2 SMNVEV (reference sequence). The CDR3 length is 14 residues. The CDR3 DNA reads TGTGCCAGCGGGTCTAGGGGGCAAGGAAACACCATATATTTT. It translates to CASGSRGQGNTIYF.

CDR3 loop: CASSLIDRDNEKLFF. DNA of the CDR3: TGTGCCAGCAGCTTGATAGACAGAGATAATGAAAAACTGTTTTTT. This chain connects TRBV5-8 to TRBJ1-4, with D perhaps matching TRBD1 (5 bases). The germline V gene has CDR1 SGHTS and CDR2 YDEGEE. The CDR3 spans 15 residues. V was shortened by 1 base and J by 4 bases, with 11 bases between the two germline ends.

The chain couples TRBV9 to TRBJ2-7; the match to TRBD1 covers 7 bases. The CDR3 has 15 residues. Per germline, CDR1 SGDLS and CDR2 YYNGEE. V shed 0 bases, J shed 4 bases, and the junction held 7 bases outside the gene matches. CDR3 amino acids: CASSVEGTAIYEQYF. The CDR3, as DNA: TGTGCCAGCAGCGTAGAAGGGACAGCAATTTACGAGCAGTACTTC.

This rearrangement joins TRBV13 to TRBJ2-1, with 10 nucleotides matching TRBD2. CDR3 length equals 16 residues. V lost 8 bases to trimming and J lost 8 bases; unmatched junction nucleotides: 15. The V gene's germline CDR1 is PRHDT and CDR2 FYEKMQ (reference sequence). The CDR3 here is CASGLRSSGGADEQFF. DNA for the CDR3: TGTGCCAGCGGACTGAGGTCAAGCGGGGGGGCCGATGAGCAGTTCTTC.

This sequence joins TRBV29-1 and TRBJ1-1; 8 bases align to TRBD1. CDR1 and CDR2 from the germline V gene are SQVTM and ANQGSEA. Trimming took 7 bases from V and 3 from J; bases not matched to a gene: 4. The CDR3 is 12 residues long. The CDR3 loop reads CSARTGYTEAFF. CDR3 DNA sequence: TGCAGCGCCAGGACAGGGTACACTGAAGCTTTCTTT.

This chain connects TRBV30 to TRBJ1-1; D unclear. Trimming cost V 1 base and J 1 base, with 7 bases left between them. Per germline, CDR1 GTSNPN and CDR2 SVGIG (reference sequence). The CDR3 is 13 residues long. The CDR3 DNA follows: TGTGCCTGGAGTGCCAGGCCGAACACTGAAGCTTTCTTT. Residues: CAWSARPNTEAFF.

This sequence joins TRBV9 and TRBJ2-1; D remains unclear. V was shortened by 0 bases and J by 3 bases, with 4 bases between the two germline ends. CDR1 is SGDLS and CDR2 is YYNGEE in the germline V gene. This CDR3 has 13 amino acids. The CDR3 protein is CASSVDGYNEQFF. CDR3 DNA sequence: TGTGCCAGCAGCGTAGACGGCTACAATGAGCAGTTCTTC. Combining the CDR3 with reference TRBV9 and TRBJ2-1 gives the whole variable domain DSGVTQTPKHLITATGQRVTLRCSPRSGDLSVYWYQQSLDQGLQFLIQYYNGEERAKGNILERFSAQQFPDLHSELNLSSLELGDSALYFCASSVDGYNEQFFGPGTRLTVL.

DNA for the CDR3: TGTGCCAGCAGCTTGACAGAGAATTCACCCCTCCACTTT. Its translation is CASSLTENSPLHF. This chain uses TRBV13 with TRBJ1-6, with a possible D match to TRBD1 (5 bases). From germline, CDR1 is PRHDT and CDR2 FYEKMQ (reference sequence). CDR3 size: 13 residues. The V gene lost 3 bases and the J gene lost 7 bases, with 7 bases spanning the gap.

In nucleotides, the CDR3 is TGCGCCAGCAGCCCTCCGACAGGGAGATCTGAAGCTTTCTTT. This translates into CASSPPTGRSEAFF. This chain connects TRBV4-1 to TRBJ1-1, with 7 positions matching TRBD1. With V trimmed by 4 bases and J by 6 bases, 8 bases remained unmatched. Germline CDR1 and CDR2: MGHRA and YSYEKL. The CDR3 loop spans 14 amino acids.